The 19 T cell receptor beta chains below all came from one sample that was sequenced in a study of T cell repertoires in cytomegalovirus infection. TCRdb analysed the reads with MiXCR anew, one entry per CDR3 protein. The sample consists of under 350,000 distinct CDR3 sequences, roughly 21% of them appearing once. Their target antigens are unknown. Here the sequenced sample was cultured PBMCs, taken from culture after CMV antigen stimulation. The receptors here all came from a human donor in good health (CMV status not recorded). Some clones in this sample may be carry-over from other donors' samples.

The J gene is TRBJ2-4, the V gene TRBV20-1, with 8 bases matching TRBD2. This CDR3 contains 13 residues. The V gene's germline CDR1 is DFQATT and CDR2 SNEGSKA (reference sequence). Trimming cost V 5 bases and J 6 bases; bases outside gene matches: 6. The CDR3 nucleotides read TGCAGTGCTTGGACTAGCCAGGGAAACATTCAGTACTTC. Translated, it gives CSAWTSQGNIQYF.

In its sample, this clonotype was seen a few times. The chain combines TRBV20-1 with TRBJ2-3; TRBD1 or TRBD2 may be the D gene (5 bases each). This CDR3 has 12 amino acids. The germline V and J ends were trimmed by 6 bases and 0 bases, with 7 bases remaining between them. Per germline, CDR1 DFQATT and CDR2 SNEGSKA (reference sequence). DNA for the CDR3: TGCAGTGCCAGGGAGAGCACAGATACGCAGTATTTT. This sequence encodes CSARESTDTQYF.

The V gene is TRBV6-2 or TRBV6-3, the J gene TRBJ2-3; 13 bases match TRBD2. This CDR3 region has 18 residues. Germline assignment: CDR1 MNHEY and CDR2 SVGEGT. V was pared by 1 base and J by 2 bases, with 6 bases of the junction left unmatched. CDR3 protein: CASSYYPGTSGNTDTQYF. DNA for the CDR3: TGTGCCAGCAGTTACTATCCCGGGACTAGCGGGAACACAGATACGCAGTATTTT.

This clonotype was recorded many times. The chain is built from TRBV7-2 and TRBJ2-7, with D tentatively TRBD1 (5 bases). CDR3 length: 13 amino acids. The V end lost 6 bases, the J end lost 3 bases, and 12 bases lay between the germline ends. Germline V gene lookup returns CDR1 SGHTA and CDR2 FQGNSA. CDR3 region: CASSRTTYYEQYF. CDR3 DNA sequence: TGTGCCAGCAGTAGGACAACCTACTACGAGCAGTACTTC.

This clonotype is judged medium-sized (0.01 to 0.1%). This rearrangement joins TRBV7-2 to TRBJ2-4, with 11 nucleotides matching TRBD2. Unmatched junction bases numbered 8, after V lost 3 bases and J lost 4 bases. The CDR3 contains 17 residues. Looked up from germline, CDR1 is SGHTA and CDR2 is FQGNSA. The CDR3 loop reads CASSFRPGLAEKNIQYF. The CDR3 DNA reads TGTGCCAGCAGCTTTCGTCCGGGACTAGCGGAGAAAAACATTCAGTACTTC. Drawing the rest from reference TRBV7-2 and TRBJ2-4, the complete variable domain is GAGVSQSPSNKVTEKGKDVELRCDPISGHTALYWYRQSLGQGLEFLIYFQGNSAPDKSGLPSDRFSAERTGGSVSTLTIQRTQQEDSAVYLCASSFRPGLAEKNIQYFGAGTRLSVL.

This clonotype has only a few counts. This chain connects TRBV27 to TRBJ2-3; D is undetermined. CDR1 MNHEY and CDR2 SMNVEV come from the germline V gene (reference sequence). V lost 4 bases and J 0 bases, leaving 8 bases between the germline ends. This CDR3 is built from 14 residues. In DNA form, the CDR3 reads TGTGCCAGCAGTTCCCAAGCTAGCACAGATACGCAGTATTTT. Its protein is CASSSQASTDTQYF.

In regard to this clonotype: An end of the junction differs from the germline gene, which may be a read error. This rearrangement joins TRBV10-3 to TRBJ2-5; tentative D call: TRBD1 (5 bases). The CDR3 totals 17 residues. Germline values: CDR1 ENHRY, CDR2 SYGVKD. This chain's CDR3 is CAISESWTRTNQETRYF. The DNA for the CDR3 is TGTGCCATCAGTGAGTCATGGACAAGAACCAACCAAGAGACCCGGTACTTC.

A few counts support this clonotype. The CDR3 protein is CASSHGFNYGYTF. The CDR3 DNA follows: TGTGCCAGCAGTCACGGTTTTAACTATGGCTACACCTTC. The chain employs TRBV12-3 or TRBV12-4 and TRBJ1-2; D call uncertain. Trimming left V 5 bases short and J 1 base short, with 8 bases between. This CDR3 comprises 13 residues.

This clonotype was seen a few times. V is TRBV12-3 or TRBV12-4 and J is TRBJ1-2, with D hard to call. The ends were cut back, 1 base at V and 4 bases at J, with 10 bases in the middle. The CDR3 runs 14 residues. The CDR3 sequence is CASSLGSRSYGYTF. The CDR3 DNA reads TGTGCCAGCAGTTTAGGCAGCAGAAGCTATGGCTACACCTTC.

This clonotype was detected many times. The V and J genes are TRBV7-2 and TRBJ2-3; tentatively, D is TRBD2 (6 bases). V was pared by 5 bases and J by 0 bases, with 15 bases between. The CDR3 is 16 amino acids. Germline V gene sequence: CDR1 SGHTA, CDR2 FQGNSA. CDR3 coding DNA: TGTGCCAGCAGCCCCCGGGAGCGGAGGAGCACAGATACGCAGTATTTT. This sequence encodes CASSPRERRSTDTQYF.

This clonotype was detected a few times. The chain is built from TRBV6-2 or TRBV6-3 and TRBJ2-1; TRBD1 is a possible D gene (6 bases). The CDR3 totals 13 residues. Germline CDR1 MNHEY, CDR2 SVGEGT. Between the trimmed V and J ends, which lost 6 bases and 4 bases, there was a span of 10 bases. The CDR3 here is CASRGDTYNEQFF. The CDR3 DNA reads TGTGCCAGCAGGGGGGACACTTACAATGAGCAGTTCTTC.

In its sample, this clonotype was seen a few times. The chain couples TRBV25-1 to TRBJ1-1; D uncertain. Trimming cost V 3 bases and J 7 bases, with 12 bases left between them. CDR1 MGHDK and CDR2 SYGVNS come from the germline V gene. The CDR3 covers 13 residues. The CDR3 DNA follows: TGTGCCAGCAGTGAGACCGGGAATAATGAAGCTTTCTTT. Its protein is CASSETGNNEAFF. Based on the CDR3 plus reference TRBV25-1 and TRBJ1-1, the full variable domain is EADIYQTPRYLVIGTGKKITLECSQTMGHDKMYWYQQDPGMELHLIHYSYGVNSTEKGDLSSESTVSRIRTEHFPLTLESARPSHTSQYLCASSETGNNEAFFGQGTRLTVV.

This clonotype was detected a few times. The V and J genes are TRBV7-2 and TRBJ2-7; D ambiguous. The germline V and J ends were trimmed by 0 bases and 2 bases, with 11 bases remaining between them. CDR3 length: 15 residues. Germline V CDR1 and CDR2: SGHTA, FQGNSA. As DNA, the CDR3 is TGTGCCAGCAGCTTAGCGATCACCGGACCCTACGAGCAGTACGTC. Its translation: CASSLAITGPYEQYV.

A few counts support this clonotype. At one end, the junction sequence differs from germline, possibly due to a read error. This chain links TRBV2 with TRBJ1-2, with 7 bases fitting TRBD1. Per the germline V gene, CDR1 is SNHLY and CDR2 is FYNNEI. This CDR3 has 12 amino acids. The CDR3: CASSEGDRGYTF. The CDR3 bases are TGCGCCAGCAGTGAAGGGGACAGAGGCTACACCTTC. Complete variable domain (other parts from reference TRBV2 and TRBJ1-2): EPEVTQTPSHQVTQMGQEVILRCVPISNHLYFYWYRQILGQKVEFLVSFYNNEISEKSEIFDDQFSVERPDGSNFTLKIRSTKLEDSAMYFCASSEGDRGYTFGSGTRLTVV.

The chain couples TRBV20-1 to TRBJ2-1; D remains ambiguous. Trimming took off 0 bases at V and 6 bases at J, with 12 bases between the two ends. The V gene's germline CDR1 is DFQATT and CDR2 SNEGSKA (reference sequence). The CDR3 extends over 14 amino acids. CDR3 sequence (DNA): TGCAGTGCTAGAGATTCGTCTACTTTCAATGAGCAGTTCTTC. Amino acids: CSARDSSTFNEQFF.

This clonotype came up a few times. This chain joins TRBV7-3 and TRBJ2-1, with 13 bases matching TRBD2. The trim removed 1 base at V and 0 bases at J, leaving 6 bases unmatched. The CDR3 loop spans 19 amino acids. CDR1 is SGHTA and CDR2 is FQGTGA in the germline V gene. The CDR3 sequence: CASSLRTSGSRVSYNEQFF. As DNA, the CDR3 is TGTGCCAGCAGCTTAAGGACTAGCGGGAGCCGAGTCTCCTACAATGAGCAGTTCTTC.

This clonotype was recorded a few times. The V gene is TRBV6-1, the J gene TRBJ2-1; no clear D gene. V was cut by 2 bases and J by 7 bases, with 3 bases left in between. The CDR3 runs 11 residues. The germline CDR1 and CDR2 sequences are MNHNS and SASEGT. The CDR3 DNA sequence: TGTGCCAGCAGTGAAACAAATGAGCAGTTCTTC. Translation gives CASSETNEQFF.

This clonotype has at least ten counts. V is TRBV7-2 and J is TRBJ1-1; no clear D gene. Germline assignment: CDR1 SGHTA and CDR2 FQGNSA. The CDR3 loop spans 14 amino acids. The V gene lost 6 bases and the J gene lost 1 base, with 12 bases spanning the gap. The CDR3 coding sequence is TGTGCCAGCAGAGCTATGGACGGGAACACTGAAGCTTTCTTT. It is translated as CASRAMDGNTEAFF.

This chain joins TRBV6-1 and TRBJ2-5; maybe TRBD2 (6 bases). The CDR3 totals 13 residues. CDR1 is MNHNS, CDR2 SASEGT, per germline. Trimming removed 8 bases from V and 2 bases from J, with 12 bases in between. The CDR3, as DNA: TGTGCCAGCGGACCGGGACTTCAAGAGACCCAGTACTTC. Its protein product is CASGPGLQETQYF.